This T cell receptor beta chain was captured by sequencing in a study of blood T cell repertoires in COVID-19. Overall study context: Italy, Spain and the United States were the sources of the convalescent and acute COVID-19 samples. In each case, the material was cDNA or gDNA derived from T cells, B-cell-depleted T cells, or PBMCs.

Trimming pared 5 bases from V and 1 base from J, leaving 7 bases between. Germline CDR1 KGHDR, CDR2 SFDVKD. The CDR3 has 13 amino acids. Per the original data handling: Amplification from reference gene primers served as the basis for estimated nucleated cell counts. The method was immunoSEQ multiplex PCR; TCRdb's version includes in-frame clones alone and lacks a portion of them. V and J calls plus clone size are reproduced from that table; the DNA served to infer D and trimming. In the table there are about 50,000 clones, 86% of which are singletons. As concerns this clone: This same CDR3 is encoded by further DNA sequences in the sample.

The chain employs TRBV24-1 and TRBJ1-1; D gene unclear. This sequence originates from an older woman with acute or convalescent COVID-19. Sequencing was carried out using peripheral blood. The CDR3 region is CATSGGGNTEAFF. For the CDR3, the DNA is TGTGCCACCAGTGGAGGAGGGAACACTGAAGCTTTCTTT.